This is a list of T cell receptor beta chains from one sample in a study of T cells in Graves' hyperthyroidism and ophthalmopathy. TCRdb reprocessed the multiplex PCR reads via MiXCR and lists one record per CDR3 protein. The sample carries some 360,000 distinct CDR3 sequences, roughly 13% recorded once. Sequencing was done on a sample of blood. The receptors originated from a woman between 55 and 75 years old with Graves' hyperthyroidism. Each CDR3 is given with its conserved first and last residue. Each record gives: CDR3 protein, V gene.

CASARDRPGGIDTQYF,TRBV2
CASRPGQGLEDIQYF,TRBV6-1
CASSSDRAQYF,TRBV12-3/TRBV12-4
CSARVQGSSYEQYF,TRBV20-1
CATSDTGHSYNEQFF,TRBV24-1
CASSLLSGRAHGEQFF,TRBV7-3
CASSQGGRSYEQYF,TRBV3-1
CAWSVKGGLIGGYTF,TRBV30
CASSPQSGGTDTQYF,TRBV9
CASSPDRLRGYTF,TRBV7-8
CASSLSPGWGQETQYF,TRBV5-1
CASSVGRYNEQFF,TRBV9
CASGGASNEQFF,TRBV11-2